Listed here is a single T cell receptor beta chain. This sample is drawn from a study of control samples from healthy donors and cancer patients. Trimming pared 2 bases from V and 0 bases from J, leaving 10 bases between. CDR1 and CDR2 (germline): SNHLY, FYNNEI. CDR3 length equals 15 residues. Only in-frame clones appear in the TCRdb table, and some are missing; sequencing was by immunoSEQ multiplex PCR. The sample lists some 200,000 clones, 90% to 95% seen once, with roughly 1.6% in the top ten. The chain employs TRBV2 and TRBJ1-2, with no clear D. The sample comprised blood. This TCR was recovered from a woman in her thirties in good health. The CDR3 loop reads CASSEPQLANYGYTF. CDR3 coding DNA: TGTGCCAGCAGTGAACCGCAGTTAGCTAACTATGGCTACACCTTC.